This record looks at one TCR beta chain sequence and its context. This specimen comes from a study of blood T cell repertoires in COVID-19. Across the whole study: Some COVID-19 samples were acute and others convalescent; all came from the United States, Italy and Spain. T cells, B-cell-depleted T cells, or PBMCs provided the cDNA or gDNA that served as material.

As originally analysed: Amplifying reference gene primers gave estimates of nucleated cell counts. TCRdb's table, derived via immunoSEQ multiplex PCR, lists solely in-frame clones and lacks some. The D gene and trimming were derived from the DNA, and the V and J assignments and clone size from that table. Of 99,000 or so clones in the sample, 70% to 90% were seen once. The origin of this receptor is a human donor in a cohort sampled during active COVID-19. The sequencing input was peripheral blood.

The CDR3 loop reads CASSKAGVQDTQYF. The CDR3 bases are TGTGCCAGCAGTAAAGCGGGGGTTCAAGATACGCAGTATTTT. The chain employs TRBV6-6 and TRBJ2-3; 8 bases match TRBD2. CDR3 length: 14 residues. Trimming removed 5 bases from V and 5 bases from J; junction bases left unmatched: 6. CDR1 and CDR2 (germline): MNHNY, SVGAGI (reference sequence).